This entry lists 4 T cell receptor beta chains sequenced from one sample in a study of T cells in Graves' hyperthyroidism and ophthalmopathy. Researchers took RNA transcripts and amplified the TCR beta CDR3 regions from them. RT-PCR in the first round (using the HTBI primer set) targeted the TCR CDR3. TCRdb processed the multiplex PCR reads anew with MiXCR; each CDR3 protein has one entry. The sample shows 750,000 to 900,000 distinct CDR3 sequences, 38% of them seen only once. Material: blood. These receptors were obtained from a man aged 18 to 35 with Graves' hyperthyroidism.

This clonotype was recorded at least ten times. This chain joins TRBV7-9 and TRBJ1-2, with D possibly matching TRBD1 (5 bases). Looked up from germline, CDR1 is SEHNR and CDR2 is FQNEAQ (reference sequence). CDR3 length equals 13 residues. Trimming shortened V by 3 bases and J by 3 bases, and 8 bases separated the two germline ends. The CDR3 DNA follows: TGTGCCAGCAGCTTGAGCAGGGACTATGGCTACACCTTC. Encoded protein: CASSLSRDYGYTF. The full variable domain, completed using reference TRBV7-9 and TRBJ1-2, is DTGVSQNPRHKITKRGQNVTFRCDPISEHNRLYWYRQTLGQGPEFLTYFQNEAQLEKSRLLSDRFSAERPKGSFSTLEIQRTEQGDSAMYLCASSLSRDYGYTFGSGTRLTVV.

As to this clonotype: Being one base from a much bigger clone, this may be a read error. This chain links TRBV20-1 with TRBJ1-1; D not certain. Trimming removed 5 bases at V and 4 bases at J, with 14 bases between. Germline V gene sequence: CDR1 DFQATT, CDR2 SNEGSKA (reference sequence). The CDR3 runs to 13 residues. Here the CDR3 reads CSARPRSGTEAFF. The CDR3 nucleotides are TGCAGTGCTCGGCCCCGATCCGGCACTGAAGCTTTCTTT.

This clonotype was seen only a few times. The V call is TRBV20-1, the J call TRBJ2-2; D possibly uses TRBD1 or TRBD2 (5 bases each). The CDR3 runs 14 residues. V was pared by 5 bases and J by 3 bases, with 13 bases between. CDR1 is DFQATT, CDR2 SNEGSKA, per germline (reference sequence). CDR3 bases: TGCAGTGCTCCGGGACCGATTCACACCGGGGAGCTGTTTTTT. Protein sequence: CSAPGPIHTGELFF.

Concerning this clonotype: At one of its ends the junction is not consistent with the germline gene, which may arise from a read error. This chain uses TRBV7-9 with TRBJ2-5, with 12 positions matching TRBD2. Germline loops: CDR1 SEHNR, CDR2 FQNEAQ (reference sequence). CDR3 length: 17 residues. The CDR3 nucleotides are TGTGCCAGCAGCTTAGGACTAGCGGGAGTACCGGGAGAGATCCAGTACTTC. Translating gives CASSLGLAGVPGEIQYF. The full variable domain, completed using reference TRBV7-9 and TRBJ2-5, is DTGVSQNPRHKITKRGQNVTFRCDPISEHNRLYWYRQTLGQGPEFLTYFQNEAQLEKSRLLSDRFSAERPKGSFSTLEIQRTEQGDSAMYLCASSLGLAGVPGEIQYFGPGTRLLVL.